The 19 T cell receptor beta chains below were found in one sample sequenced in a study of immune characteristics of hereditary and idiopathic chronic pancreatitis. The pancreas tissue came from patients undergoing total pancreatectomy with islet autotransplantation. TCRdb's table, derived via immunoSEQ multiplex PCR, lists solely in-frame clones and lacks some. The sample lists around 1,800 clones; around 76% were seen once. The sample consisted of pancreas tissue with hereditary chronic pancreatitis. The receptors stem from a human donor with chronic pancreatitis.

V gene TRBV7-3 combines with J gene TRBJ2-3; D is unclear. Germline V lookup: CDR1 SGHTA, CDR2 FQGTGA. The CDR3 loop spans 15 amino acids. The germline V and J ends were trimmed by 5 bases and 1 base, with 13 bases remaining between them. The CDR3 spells CASSADSGGTDTQYF. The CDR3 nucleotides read TGTGCCAGCAGCGCCGACTCCGGAGGCACAGATACGCAGTATTTT.

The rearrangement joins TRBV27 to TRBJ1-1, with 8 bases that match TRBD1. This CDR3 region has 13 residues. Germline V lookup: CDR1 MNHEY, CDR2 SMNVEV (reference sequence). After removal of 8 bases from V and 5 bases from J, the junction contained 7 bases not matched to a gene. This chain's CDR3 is CASSDRVRTEAFF. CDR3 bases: TGTGCCAGCTCGGACAGGGTCCGGACTGAAGCTTTCTTT.

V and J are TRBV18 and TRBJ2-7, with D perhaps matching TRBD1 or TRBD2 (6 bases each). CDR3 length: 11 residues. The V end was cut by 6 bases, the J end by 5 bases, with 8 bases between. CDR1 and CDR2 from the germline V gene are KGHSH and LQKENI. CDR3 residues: CASSRGDEQYF. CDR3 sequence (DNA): TGTGCCAGCTCTAGGGGGGACGAGCAGTACTTC. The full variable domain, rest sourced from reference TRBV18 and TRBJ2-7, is NAGVMQNPRHLVRRRGQEARLRCSPMKGHSHVYWYRQLPEEGLKFMVYLQKENIIDESGMPKERFSAEFPKEGPSILRIQQVVRGDSAAYFCASSRGDEQYFGPGTRLTVT.

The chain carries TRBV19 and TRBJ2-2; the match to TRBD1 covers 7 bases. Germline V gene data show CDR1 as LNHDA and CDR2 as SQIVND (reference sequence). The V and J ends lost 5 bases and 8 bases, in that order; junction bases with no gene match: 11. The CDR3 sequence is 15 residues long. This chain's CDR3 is CASSETGAWLGELFF. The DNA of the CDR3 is TGTGCCAGTAGTGAAACAGGGGCTTGGTTGGGGGAGCTGTTTTTT.

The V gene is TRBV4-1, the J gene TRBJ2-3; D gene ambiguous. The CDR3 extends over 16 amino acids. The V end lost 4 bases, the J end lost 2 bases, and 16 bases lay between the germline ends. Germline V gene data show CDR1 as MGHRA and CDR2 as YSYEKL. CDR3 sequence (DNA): TGCGCCAGCAGCCGGGCCGGAAGGTCCAACACAGATACGCAGTATTTT. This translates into CASSRAGRSNTDTQYF.

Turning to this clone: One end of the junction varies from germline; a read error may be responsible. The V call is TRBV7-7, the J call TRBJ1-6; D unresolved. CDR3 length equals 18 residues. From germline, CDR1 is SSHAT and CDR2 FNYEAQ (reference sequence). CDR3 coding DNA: TGTGCTAGCAGCTTAAGCGTAAGGGAAACCTCCTATAATTCACCCCTCCACTTT. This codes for CASSLSVRETSYNSPLHF.

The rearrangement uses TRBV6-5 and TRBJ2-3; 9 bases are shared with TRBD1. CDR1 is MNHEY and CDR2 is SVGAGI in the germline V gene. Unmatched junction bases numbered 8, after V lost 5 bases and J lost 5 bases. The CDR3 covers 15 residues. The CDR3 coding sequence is TGTGCCAGCAGTACCCACAGGGGGCGCAGAGATACGCAGTATTTT. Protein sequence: CASSTHRGRRDTQYF.

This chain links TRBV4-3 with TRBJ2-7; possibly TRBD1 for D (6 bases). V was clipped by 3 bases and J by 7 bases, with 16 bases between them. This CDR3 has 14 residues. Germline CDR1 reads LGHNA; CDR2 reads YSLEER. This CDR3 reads CASSHVMWGREQYF. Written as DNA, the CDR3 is TGCGCCAGCAGCCATGTGATGTGGGGGCGAGAGCAGTACTTC.

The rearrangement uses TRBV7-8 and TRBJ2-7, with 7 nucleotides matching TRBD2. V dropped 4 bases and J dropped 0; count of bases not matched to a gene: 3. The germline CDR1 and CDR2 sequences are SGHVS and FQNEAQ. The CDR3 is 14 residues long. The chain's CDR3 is CASSSGGSSYEQYF. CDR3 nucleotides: TGTGCCAGCAGCTCCGGGGGGAGCTCCTACGAGCAGTACTTC.

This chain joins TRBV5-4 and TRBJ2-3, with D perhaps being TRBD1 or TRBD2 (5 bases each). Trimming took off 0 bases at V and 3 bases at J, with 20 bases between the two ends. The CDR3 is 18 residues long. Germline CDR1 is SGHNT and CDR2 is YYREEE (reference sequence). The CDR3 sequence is CASSLGGMMGGRTDTQYF. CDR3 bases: TGTGCCAGCAGCTTGGGGGGCATGATGGGTGGGAGAACAGATACGCAGTATTTT.

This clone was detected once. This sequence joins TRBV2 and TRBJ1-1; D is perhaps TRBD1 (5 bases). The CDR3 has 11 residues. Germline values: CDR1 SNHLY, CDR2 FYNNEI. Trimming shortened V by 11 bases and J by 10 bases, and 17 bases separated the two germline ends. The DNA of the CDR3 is TGTGCCGGCGGACACACACTGACAGCTTTCTTT. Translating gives CAGGHTLTAFF.

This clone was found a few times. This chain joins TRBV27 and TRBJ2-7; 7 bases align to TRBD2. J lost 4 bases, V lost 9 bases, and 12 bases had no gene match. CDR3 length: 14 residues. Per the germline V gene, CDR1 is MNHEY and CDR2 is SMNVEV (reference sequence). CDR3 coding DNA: TGTGCCAGTAGGGAGACTAGCCGACGGTACGAGCAGTACTTC. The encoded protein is CASRETSRRYEQYF.

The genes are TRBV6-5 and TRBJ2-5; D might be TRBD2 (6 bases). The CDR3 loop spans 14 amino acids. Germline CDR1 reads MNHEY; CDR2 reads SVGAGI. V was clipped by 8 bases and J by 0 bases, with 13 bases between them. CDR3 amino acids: CASPARDYQETQYF. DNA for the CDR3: TGTGCCAGCCCCGCCCGGGACTACCAAGAGACCCAGTACTTC.

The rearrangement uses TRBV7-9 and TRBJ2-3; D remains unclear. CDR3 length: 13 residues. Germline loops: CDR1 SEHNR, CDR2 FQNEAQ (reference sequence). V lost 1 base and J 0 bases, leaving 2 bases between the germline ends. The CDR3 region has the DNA TGTGCCAGCAGCTTAGACAGCACAGATACGCAGTATTTT. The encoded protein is CASSLDSTDTQYF.

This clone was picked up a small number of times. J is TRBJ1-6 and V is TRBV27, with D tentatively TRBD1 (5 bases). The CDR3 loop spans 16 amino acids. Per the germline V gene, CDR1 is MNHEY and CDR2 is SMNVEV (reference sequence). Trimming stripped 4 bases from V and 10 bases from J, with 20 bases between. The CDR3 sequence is CASSWGMRERGSPLHF. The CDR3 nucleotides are TGTGCCAGCAGTTGGGGGATGAGAGAAAGAGGCTCACCCCTCCACTTT.

The CDR3 is CASRRDSETQYF. The CDR3 DNA is TGTGCCAGCAGAAGGGACAGCGAGACCCAGTACTTC. This chain joins TRBV28 and TRBJ2-5, with 7 positions matching TRBD1. Unmatched junction bases numbered 3, after V lost 6 bases and J lost 5 bases. There are 12 residues in the CDR3. The V gene's germline CDR1 is MDHEN and CDR2 SYDVKM. The full variable domain, with the rest looked up from reference TRBV28 and TRBJ2-5, is DVKVTQSSRYLVKRTGEKVFLECVQDMDHENMFWYRQDPGLGLRLIYFSYDVKMKEKGDIPEGYSVSREKKERFSLILESASTNQTSMYLCASRRDSETQYFGPGTRLLVL.

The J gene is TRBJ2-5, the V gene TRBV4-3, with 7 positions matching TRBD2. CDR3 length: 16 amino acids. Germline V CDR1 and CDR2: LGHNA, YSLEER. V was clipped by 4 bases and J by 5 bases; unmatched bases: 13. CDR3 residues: CASSPFGRGKGETQYF. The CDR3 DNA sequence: TGCGCCAGCAGCCCCTTTGGGAGGGGTAAGGGTGAGACCCAGTACTTC.

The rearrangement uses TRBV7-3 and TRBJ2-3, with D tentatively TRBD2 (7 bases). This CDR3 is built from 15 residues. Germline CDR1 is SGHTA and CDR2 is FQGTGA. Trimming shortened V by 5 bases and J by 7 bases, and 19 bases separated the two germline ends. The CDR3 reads CASSPGGAGAYTQYF. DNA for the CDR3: TGTGCCAGCAGCCCGGGCGGGGCGGGGGCATATACGCAGTATTTT.

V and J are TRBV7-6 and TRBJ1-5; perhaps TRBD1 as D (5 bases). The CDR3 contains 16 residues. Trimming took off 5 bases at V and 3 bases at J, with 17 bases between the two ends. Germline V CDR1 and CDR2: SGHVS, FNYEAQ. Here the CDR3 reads CASSQSRGTANQPQHF. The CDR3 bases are TGTGCCAGCAGCCAATCCCGCGGGACCGCCAATCAGCCCCAGCATTTT.